Detailed here is one T cell receptor (beta chain). This clone's antigen is unknown. No qualities accompany the bases; no much larger clone lies one base away. Libraries were made using RT-PCR. TCRdb records Illumina MiSeq as the sequencer. Through fastp at Q25 and MiXCR, TCRdb rebuilt clones from the public reads, retaining in-frame beta chains. Identical CDR3 protein sequences are pooled into one entry, listed with their most common genes and DNA. For this sample there are almost 700,000 distinct CDR3 sequences; 14% appear just once. The top ten constitute 3.6% of the sample. This record comes from a study (dated by TCRdb to the mid-2010s). As encoded in the germline V gene (reference sequence), CDR1 is DFQATT while CDR2 is SNEGSKA. Ends trimmed: V by 6 bases, J by 0 bases; bases unmatched to a gene: 3. Reading from cysteine to phenylalanine, the CDR3 counts 13 amino acids. Here the CDR3 DNA is all that survives: 39 bases in frame from base 1.

The source is a female donor in good health, serving as a healthy control. The chain couples TRBV20-1 to TRBJ1-1; TRBD1 aligns with 8 central bases. The sample was memory CD4+ T cells from blood. The nucleotide sequence reads TGCAGTGCAGGACAGGGCCTGAACACTGAAGCTTTCTTT. It translates to CSAGQGLNTEAFF.